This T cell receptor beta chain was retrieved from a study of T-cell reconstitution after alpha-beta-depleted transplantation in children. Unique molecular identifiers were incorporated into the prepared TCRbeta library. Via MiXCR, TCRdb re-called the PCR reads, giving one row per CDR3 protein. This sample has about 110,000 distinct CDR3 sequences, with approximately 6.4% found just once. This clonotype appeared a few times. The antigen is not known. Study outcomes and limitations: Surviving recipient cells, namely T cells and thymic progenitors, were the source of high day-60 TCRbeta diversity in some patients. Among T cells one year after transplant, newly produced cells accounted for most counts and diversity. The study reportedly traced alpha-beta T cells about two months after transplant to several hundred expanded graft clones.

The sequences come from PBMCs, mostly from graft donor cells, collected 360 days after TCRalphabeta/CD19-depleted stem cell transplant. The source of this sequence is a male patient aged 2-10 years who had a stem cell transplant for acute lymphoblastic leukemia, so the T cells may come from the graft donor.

The CDR3 loop reads CASSHAGELFF. For the CDR3, the DNA is TGTGCCAGCAGCCACGCCGGGGAGCTGTTTTTT. V usage is TRBV7-9 and J usage is TRBJ2-2; D is undetermined. The V and J ends lost 5 bases and 6 bases respectively, with 4 bases between them. From germline, CDR1 is SEHNR and CDR2 FQNEAQ (reference sequence). This CDR3 comprises 11 residues.